Following are 13 T cell receptor beta chains from one sample sequenced in a study of cytomegalovirus exposure and HLA in healthy donors. With 60 Vbeta and 13 Jbeta primers, the PCR was carried out. Produced via immunoSEQ multiplex PCR; TCRdb's table is partial and in-frame only. This repertoire shows 100,000 to 150,000 clones, approximately 85% found once; its top ten account for 8.1%. Material for sequencing was PBMCs. These receptors all stem from a woman between 50 and 59 years old in good health and CMV-seropositive.

The chain employs TRBV14 and TRBJ1-1, with TRBD1 as a possible D gene (5 bases). Germline V lookup: CDR1 SGHDN, CDR2 FVKESK. The V end was cut by 0 bases, the J end by 0 bases, with 14 bases between. The CDR3 runs to 17 residues. CDR3 in DNA: TGTGCCAGCAGCCAAGAGTGGACACCGCTTTTGAACACTGAAGCTTTCTTT. This sequence encodes CASSQEWTPLLNTEAFF.

This chain connects TRBV6-5 to TRBJ1-1, with D tentatively TRBD1 (6 bases). Germline V gene lookup returns CDR1 MNHEY and CDR2 SVGAGI. The CDR3 has 14 residues. V shed 4 bases and J shed 3 bases, with 12 bases lying between them. CDR3 region: CASSLQGPYTEAFF. DNA for the CDR3: TGTGCCAGCAGTTTACAGGGACCCTACACTGAAGCTTTCTTT.

This clone was detected only a few times. V gene TRBV19 combines with J gene TRBJ1-5; 9 nucleotides line up with TRBD1. The CDR3 is 14 residues long. After removal of 7 bases from V and 7 bases from J, the junction contained 8 bases not matched to a gene. Germline CDR1 is LNHDA and CDR2 is SQIVND (reference sequence). DNA for the CDR3: TGTGCCAGTAAAGAGGGACAGGGTGACCAGCCCCAGCATTTT. Protein product: CASKEGQGDQPQHF.

This clone was found a few times. The chain couples TRBV4-3 to TRBJ1-1; 9 bases map to TRBD1. V dropped 3 bases and J dropped 2; count of bases not matched to a gene: 1. CDR3 length equals 14 residues. CDR1 LGHNA and CDR2 YSLEER come from the germline V gene. CDR3 loop: CASSQGQGNTEAFF. The CDR3 DNA sequence: TGCGCCAGCAGCCAGGGACAGGGAAACACTGAAGCTTTCTTT.

The CDR3 here is CASSPGQGAMNTEAFF. The CDR3 nucleotides are TGTGCCAGCAGCCCGGGACAGGGGGCGATGAACACTGAAGCTTTCTTT. J is TRBJ1-1 and V is TRBV28, with TRBD1 identical over 12 bases. CDR1 and CDR2 from the germline V gene are MDHEN and SYDVKM. With 6 bases clipped from V and 0 bases from J, the junction kept 5 bases outside the gene matches. The CDR3 covers 16 residues.

The chain couples TRBV6-1 to TRBJ2-5; D is unresolved. With the DNA end fitting TRBJ2-7 better, the J assignment may be wrong. Germline CDR1 is MNHNS and CDR2 is SASEGT. The CDR3 totals 13 residues. CDR3 DNA sequence: TGTGCCAGCAGTGAAGCCCCTTCCTACGAGCAGTACTTC. Its translation: CASSEAPSYEQYF.

A single count supports this clone. The chain links TRBV10-1 to TRBJ2-5; 8 bases align to TRBD2. The end of the DNA aligns better with TRBJ2-7, so the J call may be wrong. CDR1 and CDR2 from the germline V gene are WNHNN and SYGVQD (reference sequence). The length of the CDR3 is 16 residues. The CDR3 DNA follows: TGCGCCAGCAGTGAGTCGTTAGCGGGGAGGAACTACGAGCAGTACTTC. Translated: CASSESLAGRNYEQYF.

The sample holds a few counts of this clone. The chain joins TRBV27 to TRBJ1-2; D ambiguous. Trimming stripped 0 bases from V and 1 base from J, with 6 bases between. CDR3 length: 14 amino acids. The germline gives CDR1 MNHEY, CDR2 SMNVEV (reference sequence). The CDR3 DNA reads as TGTGCCAGCAGTTTATCGAACAGTAACTATGGCTACACCTTC. Residues: CASSLSNSNYGYTF.

The rearrangement joins TRBV19 to TRBJ2-5; D is ambiguous. This CDR3 is built from 11 residues. Germline lookup yields CDR1 LNHDA and CDR2 SQIVND (reference sequence). Between the trimmed V and J ends, which lost 3 bases and 9 bases, there was a span of 8 bases. DNA for the CDR3: TGTGCCAGTAGTATTGGTGCGGCCCAGTACTTC. It is translated as CASSIGAAQYF.

The chain carries TRBV2 and TRBJ1-2, with TRBD1 as a possible D gene (6 bases). The CDR3 totals 14 residues. The germline CDR1 and CDR2 sequences are SNHLY and FYNNEI. The V end was cut by 11 bases, the J end by 4 bases, with 20 bases between. The CDR3 spells CAVPEQRDTYGYTF. DNA of the CDR3: TGTGCCGTCCCGGAACAGCGGGACACCTATGGCTACACCTTC.

V gene TRBV5-1 combines with J gene TRBJ1-2; D gene uncertain. In germline, CDR1 is SGHRS, CDR2 YFSETQ. This CDR3 is built from 15 residues. The V end was cut by 0 bases, the J end by 4 bases, with 13 bases between. The CDR3 coding sequence is TGCGCCAGCAGCTTGGTGGGGAGCGCTTCCTATGGCTACACCTTC. Protein sequence: CASSLVGSASYGYTF.

V usage is TRBV5-4 and J usage is TRBJ1-2, with 8 bases lining up with TRBD1. Germline V lookup: CDR1 SGHNT, CDR2 YYREEE (reference sequence). This CDR3 has 16 residues. V was pared by 4 bases and J by 3 bases, with 11 bases of the junction left unmatched. CDR3 nucleotide sequence: TGTGCCAGCAGCGACAGGACCCAGGGGGCAGACTATGGCTACACCTTC. Translating gives CASSDRTQGADYGYTF.

This chain uses TRBV30 with TRBJ2-5, with 12 bases identical to TRBD2. Per germline, CDR1 GTSNPN and CDR2 SVGIG (reference sequence). V lost 1 base and J lost 0; bases outside the gene matches: 9. This CDR3 is 18 amino acids long. The CDR3 is CAWSGLAGESRYQETQYF. CDR3 bases: TGTGCCTGGAGTGGACTAGCGGGGGAAAGCCGGTACCAAGAGACCCAGTACTTC.